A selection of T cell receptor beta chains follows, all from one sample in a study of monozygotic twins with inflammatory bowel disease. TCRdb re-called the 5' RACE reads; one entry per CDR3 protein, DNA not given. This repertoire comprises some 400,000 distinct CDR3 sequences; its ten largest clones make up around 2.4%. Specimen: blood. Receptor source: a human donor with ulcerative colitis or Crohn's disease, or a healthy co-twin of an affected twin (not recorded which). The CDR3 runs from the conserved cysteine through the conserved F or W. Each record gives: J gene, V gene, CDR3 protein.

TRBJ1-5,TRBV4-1,CASSSIYGENQPQHF
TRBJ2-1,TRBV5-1,CASSLELAGVNEQFF
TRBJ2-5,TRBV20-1,CSAEPSGRGGETQYF
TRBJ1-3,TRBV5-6,CASSSLPQGSGNTIYF
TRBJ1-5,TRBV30,CAWSGSGNQPQHF
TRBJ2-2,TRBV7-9,CASSPPWLGELFF
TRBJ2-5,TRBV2,CASRADLPSETQYF
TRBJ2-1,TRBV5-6,CASSFGDPSANEQFF
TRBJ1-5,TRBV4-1,CASVRRKAPAGTGEYQPQHF
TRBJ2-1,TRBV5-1,CASSLGPGPLHNEQFF
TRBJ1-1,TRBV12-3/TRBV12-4,CASLKGERGTEAFF
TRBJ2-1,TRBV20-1,CSAQGSGGVSGSYNEQFF
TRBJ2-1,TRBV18,CASSSDSFNEQFF
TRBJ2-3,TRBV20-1,CSASGAQGLSTDTQYF
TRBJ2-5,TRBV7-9,CASSQNLGTQYF
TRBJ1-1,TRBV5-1,CASSLAGGAAEAFF
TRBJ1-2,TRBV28,CASSLASTAVTGYTF
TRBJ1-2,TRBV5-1,CASSLERSDSFGYTF
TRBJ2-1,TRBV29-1,CSVEDSLTSGKLEFF
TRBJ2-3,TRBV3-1,CASSQEVQSTDTQYF
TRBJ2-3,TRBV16,CASSQSGRTSTDTQYF
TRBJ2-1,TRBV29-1,CSVDSGTYNEQFF
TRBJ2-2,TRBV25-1,CASSGPGTSGGGTGELFF
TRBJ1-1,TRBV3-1,CASSALWDSNTEAFF
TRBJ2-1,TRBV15,CATSSLSGTDYNEQFF
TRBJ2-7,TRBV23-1,CASSEGALYEQYF
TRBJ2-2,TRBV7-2,CASSPRTDYTGELFF
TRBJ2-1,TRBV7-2,CASSPRVSSGVYNEQFF
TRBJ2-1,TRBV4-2,CASSVRAGLRGGDEQFF
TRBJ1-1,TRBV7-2,CASSLTDRVAFF
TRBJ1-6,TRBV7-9,CASSLGSYMPLHF
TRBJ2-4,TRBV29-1,CSVEKGNAKNIQYF
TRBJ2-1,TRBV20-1,CSARGPYRDEQFF
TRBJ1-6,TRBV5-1,CASSPDRTGGNSPLHF
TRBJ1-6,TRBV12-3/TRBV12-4,CASSPGLTYNSPLHF
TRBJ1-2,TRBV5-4,CASSLGTGYSYTF
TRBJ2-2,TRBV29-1,CSGQQNTGELFF
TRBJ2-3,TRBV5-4,CASSFFGGADTQYF
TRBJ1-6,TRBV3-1,CASSRRDREGSPLHF
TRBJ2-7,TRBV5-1,CASSPSGGFSYEQYF
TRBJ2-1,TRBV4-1,CASSLQEASVYNEQFF